Listed below are T cell receptor beta chains from one sample, sequenced in a study of beta chain features in type 1 diabetes. TCRdb's table, derived via immunoSEQ multiplex PCR, lists solely in-frame clones and lacks some. The table records around 400,000 clones, 10% to 15% of them present only once. Sample: naive CD4+ T cells from blood. These receptor sequences come from a man younger than 35 in good health. Each CDR3 is given with its conserved first and last residue. D genes are given only for firm matches. Size tells how often a clone was seen (once, few, many) or the class of an expanded clone, and some rows leave it out.

NA	TRBV5-6	TRBD2	TRBJ2-1	TGTGCCAGCAGCTTGGATACGGGGGGGCCTCGGAATGAGCAGTTCTTC	CASSLDTGGPRNEQFF
few	TRBV4-2	TRBD2	TRBJ2-1	TGTGCCAGCAGCCCCCAAGGGGGGACTAGCTCCTACAATGAGCAGTTCTTC	CASSPQGGTSSYNEQFF
few	TRBV6-5	TRBD1	TRBJ1-2	TGTGCCAGCAGTTACTCCGGGACAGGGGGCCAGGATGGCTACACCTTC	CASSYSGTGGQDGYTF
NA	TRBV27	NA	TRBJ1-1	TGTGCCAGCAGTTTACGGGGGGCTGAAGCTTTCTTT	CASSLRGAEAFF
NA	TRBV19	TRBD2	TRBJ2-7	TGTGCCAGTAGTATCCTAGCGGGAGCCTCTACCTACGAGCAGTACTTC	CASSILAGASTYEQYF
NA	TRBV5-1	NA	TRBJ2-2	TGCGCCAGCAGCTTGTCTAGTTCGAACACCGGGGAGCTGTTTTTT	CASSLSSSNTGELFF
NA	TRBV19	NA	TRBJ2-1	TGTGCCAGTAGTCAATCGGAGGCGGCCGATGAGCAGTTCTTC	CASSQSEAADEQFF
few	TRBV9	TRBD1	TRBJ1-2	TGTGCCAGCAGCTTGGACAGGGCCTATGGCTACACCTTC	CASSLDRAYGYTF
few	TRBV11-2	TRBD2	TRBJ2-2	TGTGCCAGCAGCGCGACCTTAGGGGAGGGCACCGGGGAGCTGTTTTTT	CASSATLGEGTGELFF
NA	TRBV12-5	TRBD2	TRBJ2-3	TGTGCTAGTGGTCCACCGGGACTAGCGGGGGGCCCATGGAATTTT	CASGPPGLAGGPWNF
NA	TRBV14	TRBD2	TRBJ2-5	TGTGCCAGCAGCCAAGTCGGACTAGCGGGCGCCCAAGAGACCCAGTACTTC	CASSQVGLAGAQETQYF
few	TRBV4-2	NA	TRBJ2-5	TGTGCCAGCAGCCTACTGCTGGTAGGGGCCTTAGAGACCCAGTACTTC	CASSLLLVGALETQYF
few	TRBV12-5	TRBD2	TRBJ2-5	TGTGCTAGTGGCGTGGGACTAGCGGGAGGATTTGAGACCCAGTACTTC	CASGVGLAGGFETQYF
NA	TRBV5-1	NA	TRBJ2-3	TGCGCCAGCAGCTCCCTTGGAGGGAGCACAGATACGCAGTATTTT	CASSSLGGSTDTQYF
NA	TRBV6-5	NA	TRBJ1-5	TGTGCCAGCAGTCGCACGGGGGGCGGTGGCCAGCCCCAGCATTTT	CASSRTGGGGQPQHF
NA	TRBV9	TRBD1	TRBJ2-2	TGTGCCAGCAGCGTAGGGGGACAGGGCTCGAACACCGGGGAGCTGTTTTTT	CASSVGGQGSNTGELFF
NA	TRBV29-1	NA	TRBJ1-1	TGCAGCCCCTGGGACCGGGAGGACACTGAAGCTTTCTTT	CSPWDREDTEAFF
few	TRBV30	TRBD2	TRBJ2-1	TGTGCCTGGGGTGGAGTAGCGGGATACAATGAGCAGTTCTTC	CAWGGVAGYNEQFF
few	TRBV6-1	NA	TRBJ2-7	TGTGCCAGCAGTGAAAGGGGACTCTACGAGCAGTACTTC	CASSERGLYEQYF
NA	TRBV30	NA	TRBJ2-1	TGTGCCTGGCGCCGGGATCGAGTTTGGAATGAGCAGTTCTTC	CAWRRDRVWNEQFF
few	TRBV7-9	TRBD2	TRBJ2-3	TGTGCCAGCACAAAGACTAGCGGGAGTGGCGCAGATACGCAGTATTTT	CASTKTSGSGADTQYF
few	TRBV5-6	TRBD1	TRBJ1-4	TGTGCCAGCAGCTTGGGGACAGGGGTAAATGAAAAACTGTTTTTT	CASSLGTGVNEKLFF
NA	TRBV28	NA	TRBJ2-7	TGTGCCAGCAGTCCTCTGCCGGTATCCTACGAGCAGTACTTC	CASSPLPVSYEQYF
NA	TRBV6-5	TRBD1	TRBJ1-2	TGTGCCAGCACCGAGGGGCAGGGGGGTAACTATGGCTACACCTTC	CASTEGQGGNYGYTF
few	TRBV7-2	NA	TRBJ1-1	TGTGCCAGCAGCTTCGATAGAGCTAACACTGAAGCTTTCTTT	CASSFDRANTEAFF
few	TRBV30	NA	TRBJ1-6	TGTGCCTGGAGTATTGTGGGGGGTTCACCCCTCCACTTT	CAWSIVGGSPLHF
NA	TRBV7-8	TRBD1	TRBJ2-7	TGTGCCAGCAAAATCAAAGGGGGCCAGAACGAGCAGTACTTC	CASKIKGGQNEQYF
NA	TRBV7-8	TRBD1	TRBJ1-2	TGTGCCAGCAGCCGGAGGACAGGGGGTGGCTACACCTTC	CASSRRTGGGYTF
NA	TRBV28	TRBD1	TRBJ1-2	TGTGCCAGCAGACTCCTTAGACAGGGCATCTATGGCTACACCTTC	CASRLLRQGIYGYTF
NA	TRBV9	NA	TRBJ1-2	TGTGCCAGCAGCGTAGCTACGACAGCTCCCCATGGCTACACCTTC	CASSVATTAPHGYTF
few	TRBV27	TRBD1	TRBJ2-1	TGTGCCAGCAGCCCAGGGGGTAGATACAATGAGCAGTTCTTC	CASSPGGRYNEQFF